This T cell receptor beta chain was sequenced in a study of shared clonotypes between healthy human individuals. Study-level points and caveats: Generally, naive subsets (rather than memory subsets) showed larger estimated richness.

The repertoire was sequenced with immunoSEQ multiplex PCR; TCRdb's copy has only in-frame clones and lacks some. The sample has about 2.2 million clones, over 85% seen once. CD45RO negativity and positive selection for CCR7 defined naive CD8 cells, a population that excluded terminally differentiated effector memory CD45RA+ cells. Study donors comprised healthy, HIV-negative adults devoid of recent acute infection or vaccination. Nashville, Tennessee was home to all donors, each a Caucasian adult. V lost 2 bases to trimming and J lost 8 bases, with 9 bases between them. Per the germline V gene, CDR1 is MDHEN and CDR2 is SYDVKM. This CDR3 contains 12 residues. Points on this clone: Its antigen is unidentified. The same CDR3 arises from other DNA sequences in this sample as well.

This chain joins TRBV28 and TRBJ1-1, with D possibly TRBD1 on 6 matching bases. This receptor was identified in a man between 18 and 35 years old in good health. Some clones in this sample may be carry-over from other donors' samples. The sample was naive CD8+ T cells from PBMCs. The CDR3 nucleotides are TGTGCCAGCAGTTTAAGGGGGACGGAAGCTTTCTTT. Translated: CASSLRGTEAFF. The whole variable domain, remainder taken from reference TRBV28 and TRBJ1-1, is DVKVTQSSRYLVKRTGEKVFLECVQDMDHENMFWYRQDPGLGLRLIYFSYDVKMKEKGDIPEGYSVSREKKERFSLILESASTNQTSMYLCASSLRGTEAFFGQGTRLTVV.